This is a list of T cell receptor beta chains from one sample in a study of shared clonotypes between healthy human individuals. Assay: immunoSEQ multiplex PCR; the TCRdb copy retains only in-frame clones and omits some. The data hold roughly 2.2 million clones, with over 85% observed a single time. Sequencing was done on a sample of naive CD4+ T cells from PBMCs. These receptors were collected from a man aged 18 to 30 in good health. Some clones in this sample may be carry-over from other donors' samples. CDR3s include the opening cysteine and the closing phenylalanine or tryptophan. A D gene is named only where the DNA matches it firmly. For some rows the clone size is stated as once, few or many, or as a class when expanded; others skip it.

.,.,TRBJ1-2,TRBV20-1,CSASRGYGYTF,TGCAGTGCGTCTCGGGGCTATGGCTACACCTTC
TRBD1,few,TRBJ1-2,TRBV25-1,CASSDPGGSSYYGYTF,TGTGCCAGCAGTGACCCAGGGGGAAGTAGCTACTATGGCTACACCTTC
.,.,TRBJ2-2,TRBV5-6,CASSLWSAGRIGELFF,TGTGCCAGCAGCTTGTGGTCGGCGGGAAGGATCGGGGAGCTGTTTTTT
.,.,TRBJ2-2,TRBV28,CASSPGVMRTGELFF,TGTGCCAGCAGTCCGGGAGTCATGCGGACCGGGGAGCTGTTTTTT
TRBD2,few,TRBJ2-3,TRBV29-1,CSVSGRAADTQYF,TGCAGCGTTAGCGGGAGGGCCGCAGATACGCAGTATTTT
TRBD1,once,TRBJ2-1,TRBV10-2,CASSEHRGPGNEQFF,TGCGCCAGCAGTGAACACAGGGGGCCGGGAAATGAGCAGTTCTTC
.,.,TRBJ2-7,TRBV28,CASRRSPGSYEQYF,TGTGCCAGCAGGAGGTCACCGGGCTCCTACGAGCAGTACTTC
.,.,TRBJ1-2,TRBV30,CAWSDTTLYGYTF,TGTGCCTGGAGTGACACCACCCTCTATGGCTACACCTTC
.,.,TRBJ1-2,TRBV21-1,CASSPLSDGYTF,TGTGCCAGCAGCCCATTATCGGATGGCTACACCTTC
.,.,TRBJ2-7,TRBV19,CASSSAGGKEQYF,TGTGCCAGTAGTTCTGCTGGGGGGAAAGAGCAGTACTTC
.,.,TRBJ2-5,TRBV7-2,CASSPTRGAFQETQYF,TGTGCCAGCAGCCCAACTAGGGGCGCGTTCCAAGAGACCCAGTACTTC
TRBD1,once,TRBJ1-2,TRBV10-3,CAIRPGQGFYGYTF,TGTGCCATCAGGCCGGGACAGGGATTTTATGGCTACACCTTC
.,few,TRBJ1-1,TRBV2,CASSVGRMNTEAFF,TGTGCCAGCAGTGTCGGCAGGATGAACACTGAAGCTTTCTTT
.,.,TRBJ1-5,TRBV2,CASRGELQPQHF,TGTGCCAGCAGGGGAGAATTGCAGCCCCAGCATTTT
.,.,TRBJ1-1,TRBV9,CASSVSPLNTEAFF,TGTGCCAGCAGCGTATCCCCCCTGAACACTGAAGCTTTCTTT
TRBD1,.,TRBJ1-5,TRBV2,CASSGQGDQPQHF,TGTGCCAGCAGCGGACAGGGGGATCAGCCCCAGCATTTT
TRBD2,.,TRBJ2-2,TRBV19,CASSIGTSVSNTGELFF,TGTGCCAGTAGTATTGGAACTAGCGTTTCGAACACCGGGGAGCTGTTTTTT
TRBD2,.,TRBJ2-7,TRBV28,CASSLGGTSVAYEQYF,TGTGCCAGCAGTTTGGGAGGGACTAGCGTTGCCTACGAGCAGTACTTC
.,.,TRBJ2-1,TRBV19,CASSSRTASSYNEQFF,TGTGCCAGTAGTTCCCGGACTGCAAGCTCCTACAATGAGCAGTTCTTC
.,.,TRBJ2-1,TRBV28,CASSPRFGGAISEQFF,TGTGCCAGCAGTCCCCGATTTGGGGGCGCGATAAGTGAGCAATTCTTC
.,.,TRBJ2-6,TRBV6-5,CASSYSGRGANVLTF,TGTGCCAGCAGTTACTCGGGGAGGGGGGCCAACGTCCTGACTTTC
.,.,TRBJ2-2,TRBV30,CAWSGTEGTGELFF,TGTGCCTGGAGCGGGACGGAGGGCACCGGGGAGCTGTTTTTT
.,.,TRBJ1-1,TRBV10-3,CAISPGVGTEAFF,TGTGCCATCAGCCCGGGCGTGGGCACTGAAGCTTTCTTT
.,.,TRBJ2-5,TRBV6-1,CASTSRASETQYF,TGTGCCAGCACCTCACGGGCCTCAGAGACCCAGTACTTC
TRBD2,.,TRBJ2-1,TRBV9,CASSGGQRERYNEQFF,TGTGCCAGCAGCGGAGGACAGCGGGAGAGATACAATGAGCAGTTCTTC
TRBD2,few,TRBJ2-3,TRBV11-2,CASRRGGIQGLTDTQYF,TGTGCCAGCAGACGGGGGGGCATACAGGGACTCACAGATACGCAGTATTTT
.,.,TRBJ2-2,TRBV2,CASSEGARGWSRPTGELFF,TGTGCCAGCAGTGAAGGGGCCCGGGGATGGAGCAGACCCACCGGGGAGCTGTTTTTT
.,.,TRBJ2-7,TRBV13,CASSTTRGGSYEQYF,TGTGCCAGCAGCACTACTAGAGGGGGCTCCTACGAGCAGTACTTC
TRBD1,.,TRBJ1-1,TRBV5-1,CASSRDREDTEAFF,TGCGCCAGCAGCCGCGACAGGGAGGACACTGAAGCTTTCTTT
.,.,TRBJ2-7,TRBV21-1,CASILSSYEQYF,TGTGCCAGCATCCTCTCCTCCTACGAGCAGTACTTC
.,.,TRBJ1-2,TRBV19,CASSITTRGYTF,TGTGCCAGTAGTATAACCACAAGGGGCTACACCTTC
TRBD1,.,TRBJ1-4,TRBV7-9,CASSDLRDRAEKLFF,TGTGCCAGCAGCGACCTCCGGGACAGGGCAGAAAAACTGTTTTTT
.,.,TRBJ2-2,TRBV7-2,CASSLLGASTGELFF,TGTGCCAGCAGCTTACTGGGGGCTAGCACCGGGGAGCTGTTTTTT
.,.,TRBJ1-4,TRBV4-1,CASSLRTTTNEKLFF,TGCGCCAGCAGCCTTAGAACCACAACTAATGAAAAACTGTTTTTT
TRBD1,many,TRBJ1-2,TRBV2,CASRRADRGRGYTF,TGTGCCAGCCGGCGGGCTGACAGGGGCAGAGGCTACACCTTC
TRBD1,.,TRBJ1-3,TRBV5-1,CASSPGGQSSGNTIYF,TGCGCCAGCAGCCCGGGGGGACAGAGCTCTGGAAACACCATATATTTT
.,.,TRBJ2-7,TRBV9,CASSVLGEVGEQYF,TGTGCCAGCAGCGTACTGGGAGAGGTAGGCGAGCAGTACTTC
.,.,TRBJ2-7,TRBV28,CASSLYPYGSSYEQYF,TGTGCCAGCAGTTTATATCCCTACGGGAGCTCGTACGAGCAGTACTTC
.,once,TRBJ1-2,TRBV2,CASSESTALYGYTF,TGTGCCAGCAGTGAATCTACAGCCCTCTATGGCTACACCTTC
TRBD2,.,TRBJ2-7,TRBV4-2,CASSQERGYEQYF,TGTGCCAGCAGCCAGGAGCGGGGCTACGAGCAGTACTTC
.,.,TRBJ2-1,TRBV5-1,CASRVTSMNEQFF,TGCGCCAGCAGAGTCACTAGCATGAATGAGCAGTTCTTC
TRBD2,.,TRBJ2-7,TRBV14,CASSQVRTSGIEQYF,TGTGCCAGCAGCCAAGTGCGGACTAGCGGGATCGAGCAGTACTTC
.,.,TRBJ2-7,TRBV5-1,CASSPADHSEQYF,TGCGCCAGCAGCCCCGCTGACCACTCCGAGCAGTACTTC
.,.,TRBJ1-5,TRBV6-5,CASSAYGRGNQPQHF,TGTGCCAGCAGTGCCTACGGACGAGGCAATCAGCCCCAGCATTTT
.,.,TRBJ1-2,TRBV28,CASSLWKKIKDGYTF,TGTGCCAGCAGTTTATGGAAGAAGATTAAAGATGGCTACACCTTC
TRBD2,once,TRBJ2-1,TRBV6-5,CASSYSTSGRGEQFF,TGTGCCAGCAGTTACTCGACTAGCGGGAGAGGTGAGCAGTTCTTC
TRBD2,.,TRBJ2-1,TRBV7-6,CASSRAGGTSSYNEQFF,TGTGCCAGCAGCCGCGCCGGTGGGACTAGCTCCTACAATGAGCAGTTCTTC
.,.,TRBJ1-2,TRBV9,CASSVSARDYGYTF,TGTGCCAGCAGCGTATCCGCCAGGGACTATGGCTACACCTTC
.,.,TRBJ2-1,TRBV28,CASIRNNEQFF,TGTGCCAGCATAAGGAACAATGAGCAGTTCTTC
TRBD1,.,TRBJ2-6,TRBV7-2,CASSLYGTAISGANVLTF,TGTGCCAGCAGCTTATATGGGACAGCCATCTCTGGGGCCAACGTCCTGACTTTC
.,.,TRBJ1-2,TRBV2,CASSERLVANYGYTF,TGTGCCAGCAGTGAGAGGTTAGTAGCTAACTATGGCTACACCTTC
.,.,TRBJ1-1,TRBV9,CASSVGVDTEAFF,TGTGCCAGCAGCGTAGGGGTGGACACTGAAGCTTTCTTT
.,.,TRBJ2-4,TRBV15,CATSRDLVAKNIQYF,TGTGCCACCAGCAGAGATTTAGTAGCCAAAAACATTCAGTACTTC
.,few,TRBJ1-5,TRBV19,CASSIWGLRKADQPQHF,TGTGCCAGTAGTATATGGGGACTCCGAAAGGCCGATCAGCCCCAGCATTTT